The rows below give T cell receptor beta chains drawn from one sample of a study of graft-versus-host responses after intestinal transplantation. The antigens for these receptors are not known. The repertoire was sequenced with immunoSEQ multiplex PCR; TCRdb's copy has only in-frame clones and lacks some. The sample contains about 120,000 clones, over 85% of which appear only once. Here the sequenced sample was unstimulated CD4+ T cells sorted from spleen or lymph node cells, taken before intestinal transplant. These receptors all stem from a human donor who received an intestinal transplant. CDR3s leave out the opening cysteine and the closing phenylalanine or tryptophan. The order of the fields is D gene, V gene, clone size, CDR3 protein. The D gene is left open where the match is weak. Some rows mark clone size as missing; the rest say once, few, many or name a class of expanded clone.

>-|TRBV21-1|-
ASSRVLLALETQY
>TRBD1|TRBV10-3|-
AIAGQGNQPQH
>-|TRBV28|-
ASTDSNYGYT
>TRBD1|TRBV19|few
ASSMRRQGPGNTIY
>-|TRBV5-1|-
ASSLAAETGELF
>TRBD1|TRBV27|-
ASSLMGTGGYEQY
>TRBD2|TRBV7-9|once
ASSPGLAGGRETQY
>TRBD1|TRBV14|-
ASSPIRDRALSGANVLT
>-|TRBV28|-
ASSTRPSKTQY
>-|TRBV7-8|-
ASSLVIKGSNQPQH
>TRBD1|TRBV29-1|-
SGRDRGYEQY
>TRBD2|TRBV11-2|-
ASSPGLAGPYEQY
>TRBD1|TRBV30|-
AWSLGQGLYGYT
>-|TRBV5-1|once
ASSPSSGSDNEQF
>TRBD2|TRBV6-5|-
ASSAGTSGRETQY
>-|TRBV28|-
ASSFLGASGNTIY
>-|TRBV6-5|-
ASSYDKRTDTQY
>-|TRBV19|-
ASSIVAGKYEQY
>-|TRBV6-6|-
ASSYSLRPH
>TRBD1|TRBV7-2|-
ASSVNRGDIQY
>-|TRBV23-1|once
ASSLEVGGNTEAF
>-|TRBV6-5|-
ASRTRDTQY
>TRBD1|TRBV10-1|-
ASSESGQGVIQY
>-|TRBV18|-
ASSPQISGGESYEQY
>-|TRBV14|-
ASSQYENTIY
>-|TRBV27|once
ASSLSPILKETQY